Below, 32 T cell receptor beta chains from the same sample are listed, as sequenced in a study of cytomegalovirus exposure and HLA in healthy donors. Both 60 Vbeta primers and 13 Jbeta primers went into the PCR. TCRdb's table, derived via immunoSEQ multiplex PCR, lists solely in-frame clones and lacks some. The sample lists approximately 73,000 clones; roughly 64% were seen once. Sequenced input: PBMCs. The receptors were gathered from a man younger than 45 in good health and CMV-seropositive.

This chain joins TRBV23-1 and TRBJ1-6, with D hard to call. TRBV23-1 is labeled an ORF, and its function is uncertain. Between the trimmed V and J ends, which lost 7 bases and 10 bases, there was a span of 11 bases. This CDR3 contains 12 residues. CDR3 residues: CASTKRESPLHF. The CDR3 DNA is TGCGCCAGCACCAAGAGGGAGTCACCCCTCCACTTT.

The chain has TRBV30 and TRBJ2-7; D might be TRBD2 (5 bases). Germline V lookup: CDR1 GTSNPN, CDR2 SVGIG (reference sequence). The CDR3 sequence is 15 residues long. V lost 3 bases and J 12 bases, leaving 27 bases between the germline ends. The CDR3 loop reads CAWSPPIVPPEEAYF. DNA for the CDR3: TGTGCCTGGAGCCCCCCCATAGTCCCCCCGGAGGAAGCGTACTTC.

The chain is built from TRBV19 and TRBJ1-5, with 7 bases fitting TRBD1. This CDR3 is 14 amino acids long. V shed 7 bases and J 4 bases; nucleotides not matched to a gene: 7. In germline, CDR1 is LNHDA, CDR2 SQIVND (reference sequence). CDR3 in DNA: TGTGCCAGTACCCAAGACAGGGTTAATCAGCCCCAGCATTTT. Translating gives CASTQDRVNQPQHF. The whole variable domain, remainder taken from reference TRBV19 and TRBJ1-5, is DGGITQSPKYLFRKEGQNVTLSCEQNLNHDAMYWYRQDPGQGLRLIYYSQIVNDFQKGDIAEGYSVSREKKESFPLTVTSAQKNPTAFYLCASTQDRVNQPQHFGDGTRLSIL.

This chain uses TRBV9 with TRBJ1-5; 7 nucleotides line up with TRBD1. The V gene end was trimmed by 5 bases and the J gene end by 2 bases; junction bases not matched to a gene: 10. Germline lookup yields CDR1 SGDLS and CDR2 YYNGEE. CDR3 length equals 16 residues. The CDR3 bases are TGTGCCAGCAGGCCAGACAGGGAACGAGGCAATCAGCCCCAGCATTTT. It yields the protein CASRPDRERGNQPQHF.

This chain joins TRBV18 and TRBJ2-3, with D possibly being TRBD2 (6 bases). CDR1 and CDR2 (germline): KGHSH, LQKENI. This CDR3 has 15 residues. Between the trimmed V and J ends, which lost 3 bases and 0 bases, there was a span of 10 bases. The CDR3 here is CASSPTRASTDTQYF. CDR3 coding DNA: TGTGCCAGCTCACCGACTAGAGCTAGCACAGATACGCAGTATTTT.

V usage is TRBV4-1 and J usage is TRBJ2-3; D is uncertain. Germline-derived CDR1 and CDR2 are MGHRA and YSYEKL. V lost 1 base, J lost 3 bases, and 8 bases lay in between. The CDR3 extends over 14 amino acids. CDR3 amino acids: CASSQATWTDTQYF. CDR3 DNA: TGCGCCAGCAGCCAAGCTACTTGGACAGATACGCAGTATTTT.

This clone was seen once. V usage is TRBV5-6 and J usage is TRBJ2-3; 13 nucleotides align to TRBD2. CDR1 and CDR2 (germline): SGHDT, YYEEEE. Trimming cost V 2 bases and J 3 bases; bases outside gene matches: 6. The length of the CDR3 is 17 residues. The CDR3 reads CASSLKLAGGLTDTQYF. The CDR3 coding sequence is TGTGCCAGCAGCTTAAAACTAGCGGGAGGGCTTACAGATACGCAGTATTTT.

The chain uses TRBV2 and TRBJ2-5; 10 bases are a match to TRBD1. V gave up 5 bases and J gave up 4 bases; unmatched junction bases: 4. Looked up from germline, CDR1 is SNHLY and CDR2 is FYNNEI. The CDR3 extends over 14 amino acids. The CDR3 reads CASSQGQGGETQYF. The CDR3 bases are TGTGCCAGCAGTCAAGGACAGGGGGGAGAGACCCAGTACTTC.

This chain joins TRBV10-3 and TRBJ2-7, with D possibly TRBD2 on 5 matching bases. The CDR3 length is 11 residues. Germline CDR1 and CDR2: ENHRY and SYGVKD. Trimming cost V 11 bases and J 5 bases, with 13 bases left between them. In DNA form, the CDR3 reads TGTGCCGGAGGCACTCGAGACGAGCAGTACTTC. It codes for CAGGTRDEQYF.

This chain connects TRBV7-3 to TRBJ2-3, with D possibly matching TRBD1 (6 bases). Germline V gene lookup returns CDR1 SGHTA and CDR2 FQGTGA. The CDR3 length is 14 residues. V was cut by 2 bases and J by 4 bases, with 10 bases left in between. CDR3 in amino acids: CASSLQGFADTQYF. DNA for the CDR3: TGTGCCAGCAGCTTACAGGGGTTCGCAGATACGCAGTATTTT.

DNA for the CDR3: TGTGCCAGCAGCTCAGGCAGTACTGGGGCCAACGTCCTGACTTTC. Translation: CASSSGSTGANVLTF. The chain links TRBV5-4 to TRBJ2-6; no reliable D call. Germline V gene sequence: CDR1 SGHNT, CDR2 YYREEE (reference sequence). The CDR3 totals 15 residues. V lost 3 bases and J lost 2, with 9 bases in between.

This chain connects TRBV6-5 to TRBJ1-1; a weak D match, TRBD1 (6 bases). Germline CDR1 reads MNHEY; CDR2 reads SVGAGI. The V gene lost 6 bases and the J gene lost 7 bases, with 18 bases spanning the gap. The CDR3 loop spans 14 amino acids. The CDR3 region is CASSPQPTRGEAFF. The CDR3 bases are TGTGCCAGCAGCCCACAACCAACCAGGGGTGAAGCTTTCTTT.

The rearrangement joins TRBV6-6 to TRBJ2-5; 8 nucleotides line up with TRBD1. Germline V CDR1 and CDR2: MNHNY, SVGAGI (reference sequence). This CDR3 has 14 amino acids. Trimming removed 8 bases from V and 5 bases from J; junction bases left unmatched: 10. The CDR3 bases are TGTGCCAGCCTCAGGGGGCGCGGGTTGGAGACCCAGTACTTC. Translating it yields CASLRGRGLETQYF.

The V call is TRBV28, the J call TRBJ2-7; weak D call: TRBD2 (5 bases). Germline V gene data show CDR1 as MDHEN and CDR2 as SYDVKM. This CDR3 contains 13 residues. Between the trimmed V and J ends, which lost 1 base and 9 bases, there was a span of 13 bases. The CDR3 protein is CASSLYTTRGQYF. The CDR3 DNA sequence: TGTGCCAGCAGTTTATACACCACCCGGGGGCAGTACTTC.

The sample holds a few counts of this clone. The V gene is TRBV10-1, the J gene TRBJ2-1, with a possible D match to TRBD2 (6 bases). Germline values: CDR1 WNHNN, CDR2 SYGVQD (reference sequence). V gave up 6 bases and J gave up 4 bases, with 16 bases separating them. CDR3 length: 15 amino acids. This chain's CDR3 is CASSARREIYNEQFF. The CDR3, as DNA: TGCGCCAGCAGCGCCAGGCGGGAAATTTACAATGAGCAGTTCTTC.

This clone appeared once. The chain recombines TRBV5-6 with TRBJ2-1, with 11 bases fitting TRBD2. V lost 1 base and J lost 3; bases outside the gene matches: 6. This CDR3 region has 17 residues. From germline, CDR1 is SGHDT and CDR2 YYEEEE. The CDR3 loop reads CASSLLKGLAVYNEQFF. CDR3 in DNA: TGTGCCAGCAGCTTGTTAAAGGGACTAGCGGTCTACAATGAGCAGTTCTTC. The whole variable domain, filled in from reference TRBV5-6 and TRBJ2-1, reads DAGVTQSPTHLIKTRGQQVTLRCSPKSGHDTVSWYQQALGQGPQFIFQYYEEEERQRGNFPDRFSGHQFPNYSSELNVNALLLGDSALYLCASSLLKGLAVYNEQFFGPGTRLTVL.

The chain joins TRBV5-6 to TRBJ1-3; 7 bases match TRBD1. Germline loops: CDR1 SGHDT, CDR2 YYEEEE. J lost 3 bases, V lost 5 bases, and 5 bases had no gene match. This CDR3 has 14 amino acids. CDR3 sequence reads: CASRTQGYGNTIYF. The DNA for the CDR3 is TGTGCCAGCAGGACACAGGGGTATGGAAACACCATATATTTT.

The chain uses TRBV5-1 and TRBJ2-1, with 8 bases fitting TRBD1. CDR1 is SGHRS and CDR2 is YFSETQ in the germline V gene. Germline trimming cut 0 bases from V and 8 bases from J; bases unmatched to any gene: 16. This CDR3 region has 18 residues. The CDR3 loop reads CASSLESAAGTGIDEQFF. Written as DNA, the CDR3 is TGCGCCAGCAGCTTGGAAAGTGCGGCCGGGACAGGAATCGATGAGCAGTTCTTC.

The rearrangement joins TRBV4-1 to TRBJ1-1; 7 nucleotides match TRBD1. The germline V gene has CDR1 MGHRA and CDR2 YSYEKL. Trimming cost V 3 bases and J 1 base; bases outside gene matches: 5. The CDR3 is made up of 15 amino acids. Written as DNA, the CDR3 is TGCGCCAGCAGCCATCCGACAGGGTCGAACACTGAAGCTTTCTTT. Translation: CASSHPTGSNTEAFF.

This chain connects TRBV9 to TRBJ1-1, with D unclear. This CDR3 has 13 residues. The V end was cut by 1 base, the J end by 4 bases, with 8 bases between. Germline values: CDR1 SGDLS, CDR2 YYNGEE. The CDR3 loop reads CASSVTGGTEAFF. As DNA, the CDR3 is TGTGCCAGCAGCGTAACTGGAGGCACTGAAGCTTTCTTT.

There are a few counts of this clone. The rearrangement links TRBV7-9 to TRBJ1-5, with D maybe TRBD1 (6 bases). Looked up from germline, CDR1 is SEHNR and CDR2 is FQNEAQ (reference sequence). This CDR3 has 18 amino acids. Trimming removed 6 bases at V and 1 base at J, with 22 bases between. The chain's CDR3 is CASRTKLGAALSNQPQHF. CDR3 DNA sequence: TGTGCCAGCAGAACAAAACTGGGGGCAGCCTTAAGCAATCAGCCCCAGCATTTT.

V and J are TRBV9 and TRBJ1-2; a weak D match, TRBD1 (5 bases). The germline V gene encodes CDR1 SGDLS and CDR2 YYNGEE. The CDR3 consists of 15 residues. Trimming took off 2 bases at V and 3 bases at J, with 14 bases between the two ends. The CDR3 sequence: CASSVGPETDYGYTF. CDR3 nucleotides: TGTGCCAGCAGCGTGGGTCCGGAGACAGACTATGGCTACACCTTC.

This clone has just a few counts. The gene calls are TRBV28 and TRBJ1-6; D perhaps matches TRBD1 (5 bases). Germline CDR1 is MDHEN and CDR2 is SYDVKM. V lost 3 bases and J lost 9, with 12 bases in between. The CDR3 is 14 amino acids. The CDR3 is CASSLEGLSSPLHF. DNA of the CDR3: TGTGCCAGCAGTTTGGAGGGGTTAAGTTCACCCCTCCACTTT. The entire variable domain, with the rest obtained from reference TRBV28 and TRBJ1-6, is as follows: DVKVTQSSRYLVKRTGEKVFLECVQDMDHENMFWYRQDPGLGLRLIYFSYDVKMKEKGDIPEGYSVSREKKERFSLILESASTNQTSMYLCASSLEGLSSPLHFGNGTRLTVT.

This chain joins TRBV7-2 and TRBJ2-7, with 9 bases lining up with TRBD2. Germline V gene lookup returns CDR1 SGHTA and CDR2 FQGNSA. The CDR3 has 13 amino acids. Unmatched junction bases numbered 4, after V lost 5 bases and J lost 5 bases. The CDR3 spells CASSTRTSDEQYF. The CDR3 region has the DNA TGTGCCAGCAGCACCCGGACTAGCGACGAGCAGTACTTC. Drawing the rest from reference TRBV7-2 and TRBJ2-7, the complete variable domain is GAGVSQSPSNKVTEKGKDVELRCDPISGHTALYWYRQSLGQGLEFLIYFQGNSAPDKSGLPSDRFSAERTGGSVSTLTIQRTQQEDSAVYLCASSTRTSDEQYFGPGTRLTVT.

As to this clone: The conserved final phenylalanine or tryptophan is absent from the CDR3, which likely points to a read error. V usage is TRBV2 and J usage is TRBJ2-7, with 8 bases aligning to TRBD2. V lost 5 bases to trimming and J lost 2 bases; unmatched junction nucleotides: 2. This CDR3 has 13 amino acids. The germline gives CDR1 SNHLY, CDR2 FYNNEI. The CDR3, as DNA: TGTGCCAGCAGTAGCGGGAGAGCCTACGAGCAGTACTCC. It translates to CASSSGRAYEQYS.

The chain combines TRBV30 with TRBJ2-5; D is perhaps TRBD1 (5 bases). V lost 3 bases and J 11 bases, leaving 28 bases between the germline ends. This CDR3 region has 16 residues. Germline loops: CDR1 GTSNPN, CDR2 SVGIG (reference sequence). CDR3 sequence reads: CAWRGIDGSTVYEQYF. CDR3 sequence (DNA): TGTGCCTGGAGAGGGATCGATGGCTCGACAGTTTATGAGCAGTACTTC.

This clone has only a few counts. This rearrangement joins TRBV4-2 to TRBJ2-2; TRBD1 agrees at 8 bases. Per the germline V gene, CDR1 is LGHNA and CDR2 is YNFKEQ. Trimming removed 3 bases from V and 6 bases from J; junction bases left unmatched: 9. This CDR3 region has 16 residues. This chain's CDR3 is CASSHGQGFGSGELFF. CDR3 nucleotide sequence: TGTGCCAGCAGCCATGGACAGGGATTCGGATCCGGGGAGCTGTTTTTT.

J is TRBJ1-1 and V is TRBV14, with 8 bases aligning to TRBD1. The trim removed 4 bases at V and 4 bases at J, leaving 11 bases unmatched. Looked up from germline, CDR1 is SGHDN and CDR2 is FVKESK. The CDR3 has 16 amino acids. The CDR3 loop reads CASSLPLGTGGTEAFF. DNA for the CDR3: TGTGCCAGCAGCCTCCCATTGGGTACAGGGGGCACTGAAGCTTTCTTT.

The chain employs TRBV7-2 and TRBJ2-7; possibly TRBD2 for D (5 bases). Per germline, CDR1 SGHTA and CDR2 FQGNSA. V lost 1 base, J lost 2 bases, and 18 bases lay in between. This CDR3 is 17 amino acids long. The CDR3 bases are TGTGCCAGCAGCTTAGGACTACCGACGACTGCCCCCTACGAGCAGTACTTC. Amino acids: CASSLGLPTTAPYEQYF.

A few counts support this clone. J is TRBJ2-3 and V is TRBV18, with 11 bases that match TRBD2. J was trimmed by 2 bases and V by 3 bases; bases with no gene match: 4. Germline CDR1 is KGHSH and CDR2 is LQKENI. The length of the CDR3 is 16 residues. The CDR3 DNA sequence: TGTGCCAGCTCACCGAGACTAGCGGGAAACACAGATACGCAGTATTTT. Translation gives CASSPRLAGNTDTQYF. Full variable domain (missing parts from reference TRBV18 and TRBJ2-3): NAGVMQNPRHLVRRRGQEARLRCSPMKGHSHVYWYRQLPEEGLKFMVYLQKENIIDESGMPKERFSAEFPKEGPSILRIQQVVRGDSAAYFCASSPRLAGNTDTQYFGPGTRLTVL.

The chain couples TRBV5-4 to TRBJ2-1, with TRBD2 identical over 13 bases. The germline gives CDR1 SGHNT, CDR2 YYREEE (reference sequence). This CDR3 is built from 16 residues. The V and J ends lost 0 bases and 6 bases, in that order; junction bases with no gene match: 3. CDR3 coding DNA: TGTGCCAGCAGCTTGGACGGACTAGCGGGAGCCAATGAGCAGTTCTTC. Its protein is CASSLDGLAGANEQFF.

V gene TRBV5-1 combines with J gene TRBJ2-3; 7 bases are shared with TRBD1. This CDR3 contains 22 residues. Germline CDR1 is SGHRS and CDR2 is YFSETQ. The V gene end was trimmed by 2 bases and the J gene end by 0 bases; junction bases not matched to a gene: 24. The CDR3: CASSFPRPTHQGELTSTDTQYF. The DNA for the CDR3 is TGCGCCAGCAGCTTTCCGCGCCCGACCCATCAGGGGGAGCTGACTAGCACAGATACGCAGTATTTT. Based on the CDR3 plus reference TRBV5-1 and TRBJ2-3, the full variable domain is KAGVTQTPRYLIKTRGQQVTLSCSPISGHRSVSWYQQTPGQGLQFLFEYFSETQRNKGNFPGRFSGRQFSNSRSEMNVSTLELGDSALYLCASSFPRPTHQGELTSTDTQYFGPGTRLTVL.